The T cell receptor beta chain under discussion was sequenced for a study of early T cells in non-severe SARS-CoV-2 infection. In this sample, this clonotype turned up a few times. From the 5' RACE reads, TCRdb called clonotypes with MiXCR, one entry per CDR3 protein. The sample yields approximately 20,000 distinct CDR3 sequences, about 5% seen once. V was shortened by 3 bases and J by 7 bases, with 19 bases between the two germline ends. The CDR3 loop spans 16 amino acids. CDR1 and CDR2 (germline): SGHTA, FQGNSA. The sequence was collected from an adult who was a healthcare worker with PCR-confirmed SARS-CoV-2 infection or an uninfected control (not recorded which). Sequenced sample: whole blood. This chain links TRBV7-2 with TRBJ2-4; possible D gene TRBD2, 7 bases. The CDR3 bases are TGTGCCAGCAGCTTGACAAGTGGGGGGGCGCTGAACATTCAGTACTTC. It codes for CASSLTSGGALNIQYF. Full variable domain (missing parts from reference TRBV7-2 and TRBJ2-4): GAGVSQSPSNKVTEKGKDVELRCDPISGHTALYWYRQSLGQGLEFLIYFQGNSAPDKSGLPSDRFSAERTGGSVSTLTIQRTQQEDSAVYLCASSLTSGGALNIQYFGAGTRLSVL.